This T cell receptor (beta chain) was documented in a study of shared T cell receptors in the human thymus. Produced via immunoSEQ multiplex PCR; TCRdb's table is partial and in-frame only. The table lists about 380,000 clones, 95% of them singletons, with 0.015% to 0.025% in the top ten. With V trimmed by 1 base and J by 5 bases, 5 bases remained unmatched. The germline gives CDR1 SSHAT, CDR2 FNYEAQ (reference sequence). The CDR3 covers 14 residues. The sequencing sample was made of thymocytes. This clonotype originated in a human donor. The J gene is TRBJ2-7, the V gene TRBV7-7, with TRBD1 matching over 7 bases. This CDR3 is CASSLEGGIHEQYF. In DNA form, the CDR3 reads TGTGCCAGCAGCTTAGAAGGGGGCATCCACGAGCAGTACTTC.